The 21 T cell receptor beta chains reported below all come from one sample, sequenced in a study of somatic mutations in cytotoxic T cells in rheumatoid arthritis. The repertoire was sequenced with immunoSEQ multiplex PCR; TCRdb's copy has only in-frame clones and lacks some. Of roughly 18,000 clones detected, 73% appear once; the ten largest clones hold 21%. Sequenced material: CD8+ T cells sorted from blood. These receptors all stem from a woman between 55 and 75 years old in good health.

The chain combines TRBV19 with TRBJ2-7, with 7 bases fitting TRBD2. The CDR3 totals 13 residues. Germline assignment: CDR1 LNHDA and CDR2 SQIVND (reference sequence). Trimming cost V 7 bases and J 3 bases; bases outside gene matches: 6. CDR3 sequence reads: CASKKAGDYEQYF. Here the CDR3 DNA reads TGTGCCAGTAAGAAGGCGGGAGACTACGAGCAGTACTTC.

This chain uses TRBV5-1 with TRBJ1-4, with D unresolved. Trimming removed 0 bases at V and 4 bases at J, with 16 bases between. The V gene's germline CDR1 is SGHRS and CDR2 YFSETQ. This CDR3 spans 17 amino acids. CDR3 in DNA: TGCGCCAGCAGCTTGGGCCAGATCCCATCGGGTAATGAAAAACTGTTTTTT. This translates into CASSLGQIPSGNEKLFF.

The V call is TRBV11-2, the J call TRBJ2-1; 14 bases are a match to TRBD2. The trim removed 5 bases at V and 8 bases at J, leaving 5 bases unmatched. This CDR3 has 15 amino acids. Germline values: CDR1 SGHAT, CDR2 FQNNGV. CDR3 coding DNA: TGTGCCAGCAGCCCCGGGACTAGCGGGAGCCATGAGCAGTTCTTC. The encoded protein is CASSPGTSGSHEQFF.

This chain links TRBV27 with TRBJ1-2; D might be TRBD1 (5 bases). V gave up 6 bases and J gave up 1 base, with 12 bases separating them. There are 14 residues in the CDR3. Germline loops: CDR1 MNHEY, CDR2 SMNVEV (reference sequence). The CDR3 DNA sequence: TGTGCCAGCAGCCAGTACGGGGGTAACTATGGCTACACCTTC. This sequence encodes CASSQYGGNYGYTF.

This clone was detected only a few times. CDR3 DNA sequence: TGCGCCAGCAGCTTCGGTGGGGGCTACGAGCAGTACTTC. This codes for CASSFGGGYEQYF. The chain links TRBV5-1 to TRBJ2-7; D may correspond to TRBD1 or TRBD2 (5 bases each). Looked up from germline, CDR1 is SGHRS and CDR2 is YFSETQ. The CDR3 runs 13 residues. V was clipped by 2 bases and J by 3 bases, with 9 bases between them.

The chain links TRBV11-2 to TRBJ1-1; possibly TRBD1 for D (6 bases). Germline loops: CDR1 SGHAT, CDR2 FQNNGV. The V and J ends lost 6 bases and 1 base respectively, with 12 bases between them. The CDR3 runs 14 residues. CDR3 sequence reads: CASRGGTSNTEAFF. CDR3 sequence (DNA): TGTGCCAGCAGGGGGGGGACATCGAACACTGAAGCTTTCTTT.

V is TRBV29-1 and J is TRBJ2-1; 14 bases fit TRBD2. Germline V gene lookup returns CDR1 SQVTM and CDR2 ANQGSEA. The length of the CDR3 is 13 residues. The V segment lost 4 bases and the J segment 8 bases; nucleotides outside the gene matches: 1. The CDR3 nucleotides are TGCAGCGTTGGGGGACTAGCGGGGGATGAGCAGTTCTTC. It codes for CSVGGLAGDEQFF.

The chain is built from TRBV10-3 and TRBJ1-3; D gene uncertain. Looked up from germline, CDR1 is ENHRY and CDR2 is SYGVKD. This CDR3 is built from 15 residues. V lost 10 bases to trimming and J lost 0 bases, with 16 bases between them. CDR3 region: CATPRPSISGNTIYF. The CDR3, as DNA: TGTGCCACGCCCCGGCCATCCATCTCTGGAAACACCATATATTTT.

There are a few counts of this clone. The CDR3 DNA follows: TGTACCTCAGCGGGGGGAAGGGTCTATGGCTACACCTTC. Its translation is CTSAGGRVYGYTF. This chain uses TRBV6-4 with TRBJ1-2; TRBD1 might be the D (5 bases). CDR3 length equals 13 residues. In germline, CDR1 is MRHNA, CDR2 SNTAGT.

The chain recombines TRBV4-1 with TRBJ2-4, with no clear D. Trimming removed 1 base from V and 0 bases from J, with 7 bases in between. This CDR3 comprises 15 residues. From germline, CDR1 is MGHRA and CDR2 YSYEKL. This CDR3 reads CASSQGVTAKNIQYF. CDR3 DNA: TGCGCCAGCAGCCAAGGAGTGACAGCCAAAAACATTCAGTACTTC.

This clone was recorded once. The gene calls are TRBV27 and TRBJ2-1, with D perhaps TRBD1 (5 bases). CDR3 length: 14 amino acids. Germline V gives CDR1 MNHEY, CDR2 SMNVEV (reference sequence). The V end was cut by 3 bases, the J end by 6 bases, with 12 bases between. CDR3 sequence: CASSFSGHGNEQFF. The CDR3 DNA reads TGTGCCAGCAGTTTTTCAGGGCATGGCAATGAGCAGTTCTTC.

Concerning this clone itself: An end of the junction differs from the germline gene, which may be a read error. The chain has TRBV6-5 and TRBJ1-2; D gene ambiguous. The CDR3 sequence is 14 residues long. Germline V gene data show CDR1 as MNHEY and CDR2 as SVGAGI. Here the CDR3 DNA reads TGTGCCGGCAGTTACTCGGCGGCAAACTATGGCTACACCTTC. Its protein is CAGSYSAANYGYTF.

V gene TRBV27 combines with J gene TRBJ1-2; D perhaps matches TRBD1 (5 bases). Germline-derived CDR1 and CDR2 are MNHEY and SMNVEV (reference sequence). The CDR3 totals 14 residues. The V end lost 5 bases, the J end lost 5 bases, and 15 bases lay between the germline ends. The CDR3 region is CASSEEAGRYGYTF. The DNA for the CDR3 is TGTGCCAGCAGTGAGGAGGCAGGGAGGTATGGCTACACCTTC.

This clone was counted between two and nine times. The chain recombines TRBV27 with TRBJ2-7; D remains ambiguous. Germline CDR1 reads MNHEY; CDR2 reads SMNVEV (reference sequence). The CDR3 covers 15 residues. V lost 6 bases, J lost 3 bases, and 18 bases lay in between. CDR3 in DNA: TGTGCCAGCAGACAAAGGCGGCAGGACGACTACGAGCAGTACTTC. Protein product: CASRQRRQDDYEQYF.

This chain connects TRBV10-2 to TRBJ1-1; the D gene is possibly TRBD1 (6 bases). The CDR3 is made up of 17 amino acids. CDR1 and CDR2 (germline): WSHSY, SAAADI. V lost 2 bases and J 3 bases, leaving 19 bases between the germline ends. The CDR3 DNA reads as TGCGCCAGCAGTGAGATTTGGGGGGGCAGTCGGGACACTGAAGCTTTCTTT. Translating it yields CASSEIWGGSRDTEAFF.

This sequence joins TRBV7-9 and TRBJ1-4, with TRBD1 identical over 7 bases. This CDR3 has 16 amino acids. Germline V gives CDR1 SEHNR, CDR2 FQNEAQ (reference sequence). J lost 7 bases, V lost 0 bases, and 8 bases had no gene match. The CDR3 DNA follows: TGTGCCAGCAGCTTAGCGCGGAGGGGGCTTGGTGAAAAACTGTTTTTT. Translating gives CASSLARRGLGEKLFF. The variable domain in full, with the rest retrieved from reference TRBV7-9 and TRBJ1-4, is DTGVSQNPRHKITKRGQNVTFRCDPISEHNRLYWYRQTLGQGPEFLTYFQNEAQLEKSRLLSDRFSAERPKGSFSTLEIQRTEQGDSAMYLCASSLARRGLGEKLFFGSGTQLSVL.

This chain links TRBV7-6 with TRBJ1-1; unclear D gene. Germline V gene data show CDR1 as SGHVS and CDR2 as FNYEAQ. Trimming stripped 8 bases from V and 0 bases from J, with 13 bases between. The CDR3 length is 14 residues. The CDR3 sequence: CASGPTILNTEAFF. CDR3 nucleotide sequence: TGTGCCAGCGGACCGACAATCCTGAACACTGAAGCTTTCTTT.

The rearrangement joins TRBV19 to TRBJ2-7; 7 positions agree with TRBD1. With 7 bases clipped from V and 6 bases from J, the junction kept 3 bases outside the gene matches. This CDR3 contains 11 residues. The V gene's germline CDR1 is LNHDA and CDR2 SQIVND (reference sequence). CDR3 sequence reads: CASTRDSEQYF. CDR3 in DNA: TGTGCCAGTACCAGGGACAGCGAGCAGTACTTC.

The chain links TRBV6-5 to TRBJ1-1; the match to TRBD1 covers 7 bases. The CDR3 loop spans 14 amino acids. Trimming cost V 0 bases and J 4 bases; bases outside gene matches: 2. CDR1 is MNHEY, CDR2 SVGAGI, per germline. The CDR3, as DNA: TGTGCCAGCAGTTACTCCGGGACAGCCACTGAAGCTTTCTTT. This codes for CASSYSGTATEAFF.

This clone was seen only a few times. The chain links TRBV30 to TRBJ1-2; 10 bases agree with TRBD1. Germline lookup yields CDR1 GTSNPN and CDR2 SVGIG (reference sequence). With 1 base clipped from V and 7 bases from J, the junction kept 9 bases outside the gene matches. CDR3 length: 15 residues. The chain's CDR3 is CAWSGPGQGRSGYTF. Here the CDR3 DNA reads TGTGCCTGGAGTGGTCCGGGACAGGGGAGGAGTGGCTACACCTTC. Supplemented by reference TRBV30 and TRBJ1-2, the full variable domain reads SQTIHQWPATLVQPVGSPLSLECTVEGTSNPNLYWYRQAAGRGLQLLFYSVGIGQISSEVPQNLSASRPQDRQFILSSKKLLLSDSGFYLCAWSGPGQGRSGYTFGSGTRLTVV.

This chain connects TRBV6-4 to TRBJ1-5, with D tentatively TRBD1 (5 bases). Germline CDR1 reads MRHNA; CDR2 reads SNTAGT. This CDR3 region has 15 residues. V shed 3 bases and J shed 2 bases, with 11 bases lying between them. In nucleotides, the CDR3 is TGTGCCAGCAGTGAGGACCCGGGGGGCAATCAGCCCCAGCATTTT. Amino acids: CASSEDPGGNQPQHF.